These T cell receptor beta chains were read from a single sample in a study of CD8+ T cells in alopecia areata. This table comes from immunoSEQ multiplex PCR, and its TCRdb copy is limited to in-frame clones, with some not included. This table holds about 160,000 clones, around 60% found once. The material sequenced was CD4+ T cells sorted from blood, taken at week 24, from a patient treated with tofacitinib. These receptor sequences come from a human donor with alopecia areata. CDR3s include the opening cysteine and the closing phenylalanine or tryptophan. Fields, in order: D gene, V gene, J gene, clone size, CDR3 protein, CDR3 DNA. A D gene is named only where the DNA matches it firmly. Not all rows give a size; the values are once, few, many and, for expanded clones, a class.

d_call: NA
v_call: TRBV5-1
j_call: TRBJ2-3
clone_size: NA
cdr3_aa: CASSLEGTRGYTQYF
cdr3_nt: TGCGCCAGCAGCTTGGAAGGAACTAGGGGCTATACGCAGTATTTT

d_call: NA
v_call: TRBV29-1
j_call: TRBJ1-1
clone_size: NA
cdr3_aa: CSVAVDTEAFF
cdr3_nt: TGCAGCGTTGCTGTCGACACTGAAGCTTTCTTT

d_call: NA
v_call: TRBV4-1
j_call: TRBJ1-5
clone_size: NA
cdr3_aa: CASSQMDPGPNQPQHF
cdr3_nt: TGCGCCAGCAGCCAAATGGACCCAGGGCCGAATCAGCCCCAGCATTTT

d_call: NA
v_call: TRBV25-1
j_call: TRBJ2-6
clone_size: few
cdr3_aa: CASTQSSGANVLTF
cdr3_nt: TGTGCCAGCACTCAGAGCTCTGGGGCCAACGTCCTGACTTTC

d_call: NA
v_call: TRBV29-1
j_call: TRBJ2-5
clone_size: NA
cdr3_aa: CSVDQGLGQETQYF
cdr3_nt: TGCAGCGTCGACCAGGGACTGGGACAAGAGACCCAGTACTTC

d_call: NA
v_call: TRBV9
j_call: TRBJ2-1
clone_size: few
cdr3_aa: CASSVGLASNEQFF
cdr3_nt: TGTGCCAGCAGCGTAGGGCTAGCCAGCAATGAGCAGTTCTTC

d_call: TRBD2
v_call: TRBV7-9
j_call: TRBJ2-5
clone_size: NA
cdr3_aa: CASSRGTSRYQETQYF
cdr3_nt: TGTGCCAGCAGCCGGGGGACTAGCAGATACCAAGAGACCCAGTACTTC

d_call: TRBD1
v_call: TRBV7-9
j_call: TRBJ1-2
clone_size: NA
cdr3_aa: CASSFTGGRFSLGYTF
cdr3_nt: TGTGCCAGCAGCTTTACAGGGGGCCGATTCTCTTTAGGCTACACCTTC

d_call: NA
v_call: TRBV19
j_call: TRBJ1-5
clone_size: once
cdr3_aa: CATSPPGSNQPQHF
cdr3_nt: TGTGCCACCTCCCCCCCAGGGAGTAATCAGCCCCAGCATTTT

d_call: NA
v_call: TRBV30
j_call: TRBJ2-5
clone_size: NA
cdr3_aa: CAWTQLGNSWTQYF
cdr3_nt: TGTGCCTGGACCCAGCTTGGCAATTCTTGGACCCAGTACTTC

d_call: NA
v_call: TRBV6-1
j_call: TRBJ2-7
clone_size: NA
cdr3_aa: CASSGTRHSFSYEQYF
cdr3_nt: TGTGCCAGCAGTGGAACTAGGCATTCCTTCTCCTACGAGCAGTACTTC

d_call: NA
v_call: TRBV5-6
j_call: TRBJ1-1
clone_size: NA
cdr3_aa: CASSFVGLMNTEAFF
cdr3_nt: TGTGCCAGCAGCTTCGTTGGACTCATGAACACTGAAGCTTTCTTT

d_call: TRBD1
v_call: TRBV5-1
j_call: TRBJ2-7
clone_size: NA
cdr3_aa: CASSLAGTESYEQYF
cdr3_nt: TGCGCCAGCAGCTTGGCGGGGACAGAAAGTTACGAGCAGTACTTC

d_call: TRBD2
v_call: TRBV5-4
j_call: TRBJ2-5
clone_size: NA
cdr3_aa: CASSTPTVAGEETQYF
cdr3_nt: TGTGCCAGCAGCACCCCTACGGTAGCGGGGGAAGAGACCCAGTACTTC

d_call: TRBD2
v_call: TRBV28
j_call: TRBJ2-7
clone_size: NA
cdr3_aa: CASSLLPGGHYEQYF
cdr3_nt: TGTGCCAGCAGCCTACTCCCGGGGGGGCACTACGAGCAGTACTTC

d_call: NA
v_call: TRBV10-3
j_call: TRBJ2-2
clone_size: NA
cdr3_aa: CAISEYTGELFF
cdr3_nt: TGTGCCATCAGTGAATACACCGGGGAGCTGTTTTTT

d_call: NA
v_call: TRBV7-6
j_call: TRBJ2-4
clone_size: NA
cdr3_aa: CASSSQNKNIQYF
cdr3_nt: TGTGCCAGCAGCTCCCAAAACAAAAACATTCAGTACTTC

d_call: NA
v_call: TRBV7-9
j_call: TRBJ1-4
clone_size: few
cdr3_aa: CASRRAGAGKDEKLFF
cdr3_nt: TGTGCCAGCAGAAGGGCGGGTGCAGGGAAGGATGAAAAACTGTTTTTT

d_call: TRBD1
v_call: TRBV5-6
j_call: TRBJ1-6
clone_size: NA
cdr3_aa: CASRDRDSSPLHF
cdr3_nt: TGTGCCAGCAGGGACAGGGATAGTTCACCCCTCCACTTT

d_call: NA
v_call: TRBV5-6
j_call: TRBJ2-5
clone_size: once
cdr3_aa: CASSPTGQRAETQYF
cdr3_nt: TGTGCCAGCAGTCCGACAGGCCAGAGGGCAGAGACCCAGTACTTC

d_call: TRBD1
v_call: TRBV15
j_call: TRBJ2-7
clone_size: NA
cdr3_aa: CATSRGTDRESYEQYF
cdr3_nt: TGTGCCACCAGCAGGGGGACGGACAGGGAGTCCTACGAGCAGTACTTC

d_call: TRBD1
v_call: TRBV18
j_call: TRBJ1-5
clone_size: few
cdr3_aa: CASSAGTGGIQPQHF
cdr3_nt: TGTGCCAGCTCAGCTGGGACAGGGGGGATTCAGCCCCAGCATTTT

d_call: NA
v_call: TRBV7-9
j_call: TRBJ1-1
clone_size: NA
cdr3_aa: CASSLSGVGQAFF
cdr3_nt: TGTGCCAGCAGCTTATCTGGCGTGGGGCAAGCTTTCTTT

d_call: TRBD2
v_call: TRBV4-1
j_call: TRBJ2-1
clone_size: NA
cdr3_aa: CASSQTGLAPDEQFF
cdr3_nt: TGCGCCAGCAGCCAGACGGGACTAGCGCCCGATGAGCAGTTCTTC

d_call: NA
v_call: TRBV2
j_call: TRBJ2-1
clone_size: few
cdr3_aa: CASNLVPRYNEQFF
cdr3_nt: TGTGCCAGCAACCTGGTCCCAAGGTACAATGAGCAGTTCTTC

d_call: TRBD2
v_call: TRBV30
j_call: TRBJ2-1
clone_size: few
cdr3_aa: CAWSVTSGVYEQFF
cdr3_nt: TGTGCCTGGAGTGTGACTAGCGGGGTTTATGAGCAGTTCTTC

d_call: TRBD1
v_call: TRBV30
j_call: TRBJ1-5
clone_size: few
cdr3_aa: CAWSRGQGNQPQHF
cdr3_nt: TGTGCCTGGAGTAGGGGGCAGGGAAATCAGCCCCAGCATTTT

d_call: NA
v_call: TRBV6-5
j_call: TRBJ2-1
clone_size: NA
cdr3_aa: CASSYGNEQFF
cdr3_nt: TGTGCCAGCAGTTACGGGAATGAGCAGTTCTTC

d_call: TRBD2
v_call: TRBV11-2
j_call: TRBJ2-5
clone_size: NA
cdr3_aa: CASSRKRGETQYF
cdr3_nt: TGTGCCAGCAGCCGCAAGCGGGGGGAGACCCAGTACTTC

d_call: NA
v_call: TRBV9
j_call: TRBJ1-1
clone_size: few
cdr3_aa: CASSPRNRTAIPPNTEAFF
cdr3_nt: TGTGCCAGCAGCCCTCGGAATAGGACAGCTATACCCCCGAACACTGAAGCTTTCTTT

d_call: NA
v_call: TRBV29-1
j_call: TRBJ2-7
clone_size: NA
cdr3_aa: CSVAMARAYEQYF
cdr3_nt: TGCAGCGTTGCTATGGCCAGGGCCTACGAGCAGTACTTC

d_call: TRBD1
v_call: TRBV15
j_call: TRBJ1-1
clone_size: NA
cdr3_aa: CATSRDRGNTEAFF
cdr3_nt: TGTGCCACCAGCAGGGACAGGGGCAACACTGAAGCTTTCTTT

d_call: NA
v_call: TRBV2
j_call: TRBJ1-6
clone_size: few
cdr3_aa: CASSSGTSYNSPLHF
cdr3_nt: TGTGCCAGCAGTTCCGGGACCTCCTATAATTCACCCCTCCACTTT

d_call: NA
v_call: TRBV30
j_call: TRBJ2-5
clone_size: NA
cdr3_aa: CAWSEDRVETQYF
cdr3_nt: TGTGCCTGGAGCGAGGACAGAGTAGAGACCCAGTACTTC

d_call: NA
v_call: TRBV4-1
j_call: TRBJ2-7
clone_size: NA
cdr3_aa: CASSQDVQGGEQYF
cdr3_nt: TGCGCCAGCAGCCAAGACGTCCAGGGGGGCGAGCAGTACTTC

d_call: NA
v_call: TRBV6-6
j_call: TRBJ2-5
clone_size: NA
cdr3_aa: CASSAGGTQYF
cdr3_nt: TGTGCCAGCAGCGCCGGGGGGACCCAGTACTTC

d_call: NA
v_call: TRBV29-1
j_call: TRBJ1-2
clone_size: NA
cdr3_aa: CSVEGQGNYGYTF
cdr3_nt: TGCAGCGTTGAGGGGCAGGGGAACTATGGCTACACCTTC

d_call: NA
v_call: TRBV4-2
j_call: TRBJ1-6
clone_size: NA
cdr3_aa: CASSQSLGGSPLHF
cdr3_nt: TGTGCCAGCAGCCAGTCCTTGGGTGGGTCACCCCTCCACTTT

d_call: NA
v_call: TRBV6-5
j_call: TRBJ1-1
clone_size: NA
cdr3_aa: CASSYRGAMNTEAFF
cdr3_nt: TGTGCCAGCAGTTACAGGGGCGCGATGAACACTGAAGCTTTCTTT

d_call: TRBD1
v_call: TRBV7-9
j_call: TRBJ1-4
clone_size: few
cdr3_aa: CASSFPGTGIEEKLFF
cdr3_nt: TGTGCCAGCAGCTTCCCCGGGACAGGGATTGAAGAAAAACTGTTTTTT

d_call: NA
v_call: TRBV30
j_call: TRBJ2-1
clone_size: few
cdr3_aa: CAWSVLAGAGYNEQFF
cdr3_nt: TGTGCCTGGAGTGTACTTGCCGGGGCTGGCTACAATGAGCAGTTCTTC

d_call: NA
v_call: TRBV2
j_call: TRBJ2-3
clone_size: NA
cdr3_aa: CASSKDISVDTQYF
cdr3_nt: TGTGCCAGCAGTAAGGACATAAGCGTAGATACGCAGTATTTT